The 11 T cell receptor beta chains below were found in one sample sequenced in a study of brain metastases from non-small cell lung cancer. Profiled with immunoSEQ multiplex PCR; TCRdb holds only in-frame clones, not every one. The profile shows about 15,000 clones, under 85% of them singletons. Sequenced input: primary lung tumor tissue. The source of these receptors is a donor at least 40 years old with non-small cell lung cancer.

The chain is built from TRBV28 and TRBJ2-3, with 15 bases lining up with TRBD2. V gave up 5 bases and J gave up 7 bases; unmatched junction bases: 7. Per germline, CDR1 MDHEN and CDR2 SYDVKM. This CDR3 comprises 16 residues. Here the CDR3 DNA reads TGTGCCAGCAGTCCTGGACTAGCGGGGGGGTGGAATACGCAGTATTTT. Protein: CASSPGLAGGWNTQYF. The entire variable domain, with the rest obtained from reference TRBV28 and TRBJ2-3, is as follows: DVKVTQSSRYLVKRTGEKVFLECVQDMDHENMFWYRQDPGLGLRLIYFSYDVKMKEKGDIPEGYSVSREKKERFSLILESASTNQTSMYLCASSPGLAGGWNTQYFGPGTRLTVL.

V is TRBV12-5 and J is TRBJ2-1, with 11 positions matching TRBD1. Looked up from germline, CDR1 is LGHNT and CDR2 is FRNRAP. This CDR3 is 16 amino acids long. Germline trimming cut 6 bases from V and 7 bases from J; bases unmatched to any gene: 11. In DNA, the CDR3 is TGTGCTAGTGGCCTAACGGGACAGGGGGGGGATAATGAGCAGTTCTTC. Protein sequence: CASGLTGQGGDNEQFF.

V is TRBV29-1 and J is TRBJ2-2; 7 bases match TRBD2. V was pared by 4 bases and J by 7 bases, with 3 bases of the junction left unmatched. From germline, CDR1 is SQVTM and CDR2 ANQGSEA. This CDR3 spans 12 amino acids. This chain's CDR3 is CSVGEGYGELFF. CDR3 coding DNA: TGCAGCGTTGGGGAGGGGTACGGGGAGCTGTTTTTT.

This clone was seen just once. The chain has TRBV2 and TRBJ2-7; TRBD1 matches at 8 bases. Germline V gene sequence: CDR1 SNHLY, CDR2 FYNNEI. V gave up 6 bases and J gave up 0 bases; unmatched junction bases: 4. This CDR3 spans 14 amino acids. This CDR3 is CASSRDRSSYEQYF. DNA for the CDR3: TGTGCCAGCAGCCGGGACAGGAGCTCCTACGAGCAGTACTTC.

This clone was seen a handful of times. This rearrangement joins TRBV21-1 to TRBJ2-7; the table gives TRBD2 as D, unverified against the DNA. TRBV21-1 is reported as a pseudogene. The CDR3 loop spans 14 amino acids. CDR3 nucleotides: TGTGCCAGCAGCACAGGGGAGGGCTCCTACGAGCAGTACTTC. Translation gives CASSTGEGSYEQYF.

This clone was recorded once. This sequence joins TRBV27 and TRBJ1-2; D is ambiguous. V lost 0 bases to trimming and J lost 6 bases, with 8 bases between them. The CDR3 has 13 amino acids. Germline values: CDR1 MNHEY, CDR2 SMNVEV (reference sequence). CDR3 sequence (DNA): TGTGCCAGCAGTTTATCAGGGTGGGATGGCTACACCTTC. Translation: CASSLSGWDGYTF.

The chain links TRBV30 to TRBJ2-1; TRBD2 aligns across 9 bases. The ends lost 1 base at V and 10 bases at J; junction bases unmatched: 8. The V gene's germline CDR1 is GTSNPN and CDR2 SVGIG (reference sequence). The CDR3 is made up of 14 amino acids. The CDR3 spells CAWSGGGGAREQFF. The CDR3 nucleotides are TGTGCCTGGAGTGGGGGCGGGGGGGCCAGGGAGCAGTTCTTC.

The chain has TRBV5-1 and TRBJ2-3, with a weak D call TRBD1 (5 bases). Germline values: CDR1 SGHRS, CDR2 YFSETQ. V was shortened by 0 bases and J by 2 bases, with 10 bases between the two germline ends. The CDR3 has 15 amino acids. The CDR3 sequence is CASSLGRRDTDTQYF. For the CDR3, the DNA is TGCGCCAGCAGCTTGGGTCGCAGGGACACAGATACGCAGTATTTT.

The chain combines TRBV6-5 with TRBJ2-3, with 8 bases that match TRBD2. V shed 7 bases and J 2 bases; nucleotides not matched to a gene: 8. Germline values: CDR1 MNHEY, CDR2 SVGAGI. The CDR3 contains 15 residues. DNA of the CDR3: TGTGCCAGCAAGAGGGGCGGGGGGACCACAGATACGCAGTATTTT. The encoded protein is CASKRGGGTTDTQYF.

The chain uses TRBV12-3 or TRBV12-4 and TRBJ1-2; D is unclear. The CDR3 totals 13 residues. The V end lost 3 bases, the J end lost 4 bases, and 9 bases lay between the germline ends. In DNA form, the CDR3 reads TGTGCCAGCAGTTTTATCGCCTTCTATGGCTACACCTTC. Translating it yields CASSFIAFYGYTF.

The rearrangement joins TRBV29-1 to TRBJ2-7; 8 nucleotides align to TRBD1. V dropped 7 bases and J dropped 0; count of bases not matched to a gene: 2. From germline, CDR1 is SQVTM and CDR2 ANQGSEA. There are 12 residues in the CDR3. CDR3: CSGTGSSYEQYV. CDR3 DNA sequence: TGCAGCGGGACAGGGAGCTCCTACGAGCAGTACGTC.